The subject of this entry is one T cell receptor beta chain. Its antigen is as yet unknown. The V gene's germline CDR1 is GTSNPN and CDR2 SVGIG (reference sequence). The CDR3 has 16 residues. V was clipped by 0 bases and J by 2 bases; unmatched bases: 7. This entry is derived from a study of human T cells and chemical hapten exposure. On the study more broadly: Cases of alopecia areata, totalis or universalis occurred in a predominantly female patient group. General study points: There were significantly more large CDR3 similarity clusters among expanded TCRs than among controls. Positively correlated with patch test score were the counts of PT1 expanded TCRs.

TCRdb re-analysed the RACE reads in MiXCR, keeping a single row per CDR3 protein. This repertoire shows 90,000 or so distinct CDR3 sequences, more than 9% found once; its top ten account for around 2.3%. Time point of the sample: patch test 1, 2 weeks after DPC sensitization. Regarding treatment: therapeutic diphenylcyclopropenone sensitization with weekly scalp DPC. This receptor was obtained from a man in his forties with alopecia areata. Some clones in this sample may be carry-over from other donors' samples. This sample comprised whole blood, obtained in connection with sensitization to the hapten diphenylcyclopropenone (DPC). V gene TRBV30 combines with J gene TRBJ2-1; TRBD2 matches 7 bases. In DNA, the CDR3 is TGTGCCTGGAGTGTAGTAGGTCTAGCGGCCTACAATGAGCAGTTCTTC. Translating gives CAWSVVGLAAYNEQFF.